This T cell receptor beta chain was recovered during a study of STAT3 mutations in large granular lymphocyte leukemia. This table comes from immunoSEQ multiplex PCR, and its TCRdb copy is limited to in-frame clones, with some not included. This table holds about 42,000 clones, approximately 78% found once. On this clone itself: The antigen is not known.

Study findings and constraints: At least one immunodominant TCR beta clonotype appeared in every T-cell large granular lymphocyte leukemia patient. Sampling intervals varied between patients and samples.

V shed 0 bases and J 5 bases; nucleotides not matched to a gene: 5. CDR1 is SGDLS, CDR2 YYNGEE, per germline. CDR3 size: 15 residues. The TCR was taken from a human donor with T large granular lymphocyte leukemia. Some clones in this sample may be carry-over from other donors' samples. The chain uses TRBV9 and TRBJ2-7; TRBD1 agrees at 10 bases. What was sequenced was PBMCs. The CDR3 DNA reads TGTGCCAGCAGCGTAGGGACAGGGGGTAGGCACGAGCAGTACTTC. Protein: CASSVGTGGRHEQYF. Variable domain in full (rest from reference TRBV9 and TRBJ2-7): DSGVTQTPKHLITATGQRVTLRCSPRSGDLSVYWYQQSLDQGLQFLIQYYNGEERAKGNILERFSAQQFPDLHSELNLSSLELGDSALYFCASSVGTGGRHEQYFGPGTRLTVT.